The T cell receptor (beta chain) under discussion was sequenced for a study of blood T cell repertoires in COVID-19. Authors' processing steps: Nucleated cell counts were estimated from reference gene primer amplification. The repertoire was sequenced with immunoSEQ multiplex PCR; TCRdb's copy has only in-frame clones and lacks some. V and J calls and clone size come straight from that table; D and trimming were deduced from the DNA. The data show about 120,000 clones, with 80% to 90% seen just once and 7.9% held by the top ten. Sample: peripheral blood. The sequence was collected from an older man who had recovered from COVID-19.

CDR3 in DNA: TGCGCCAGCAGCCACGGACAGGACACTGAAGCTTTCTTT. It codes for CASSHGQDTEAFF. The chain employs TRBV5-1 and TRBJ1-1; 7 positions match TRBD1. The CDR3 loop spans 13 amino acids. CDR1 and CDR2 from the germline V gene are SGHRS and YFSETQ. Trimming removed 4 bases from V and 3 bases from J; junction bases left unmatched: 3.